This TCR beta chain was observed in a study of OX40 agonist ivuxolimab in advanced cancers. As for the study in general: Dosing consisted of intravenous ivuxolimab at 0.01 to 10 mg/kg every 2 weeks. The eligibility criteria allowed prior anti-PD-1, anti-PD-L1 or anti-CTLA-4 therapy, and around 38% had some.

Overall study results and limits: CD8+ T cells averaged more expanded clones than CD4+. Among the lowest peripheral clonal expansion occurred in 0.1-3.0 mg/kg partial responders.

Some clones are missing from TCRdb's copy, which holds only in-frame ones; the method was immunoSEQ multiplex PCR. The table records about 99,000 clones, roughly 95% of them present only once. On this clone: The target antigen is unknown.

V lost 0 bases, J lost 3 bases, and 8 bases stayed unmatched. Germline V gene sequence: CDR1 SGHVS, CDR2 FQNEAQ. The CDR3 consists of 18 residues. This sequence was found in an adult with an advanced solid tumor such as melanoma, head and neck, liver or kidney cancer. The input for sequencing was CD4+ or CD8+ T cells sorted from blood, taken in a trial of the OX40 agonist ivuxolimab. This chain joins TRBV7-8 and TRBJ2-2, with TRBD2 matching 9 bases. Here the CDR3 reads CASSLAWSSGVYTGELFF. CDR3 DNA: TGTGCCAGCAGCTTAGCGTGGTCTAGCGGGGTGTACACCGGGGAGCTGTTTTTT.